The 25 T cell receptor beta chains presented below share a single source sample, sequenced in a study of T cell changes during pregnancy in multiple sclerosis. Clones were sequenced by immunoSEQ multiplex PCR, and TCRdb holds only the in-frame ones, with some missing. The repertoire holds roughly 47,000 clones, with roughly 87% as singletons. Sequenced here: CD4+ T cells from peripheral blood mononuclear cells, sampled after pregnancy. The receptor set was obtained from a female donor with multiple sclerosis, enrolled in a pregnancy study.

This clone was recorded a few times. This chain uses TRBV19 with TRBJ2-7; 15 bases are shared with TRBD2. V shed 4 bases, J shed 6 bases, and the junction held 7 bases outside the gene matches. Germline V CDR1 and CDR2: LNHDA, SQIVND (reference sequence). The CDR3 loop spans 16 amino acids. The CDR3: CASSKGGLAGGGEQYF. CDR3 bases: TGTGCCAGTAGTAAGGGGGGACTAGCGGGAGGAGGCGAGCAGTACTTC.

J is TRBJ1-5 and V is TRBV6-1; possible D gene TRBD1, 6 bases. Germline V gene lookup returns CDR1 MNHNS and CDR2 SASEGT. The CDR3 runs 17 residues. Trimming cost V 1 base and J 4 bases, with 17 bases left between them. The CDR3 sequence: CASSEGLGEQGNQPQHF. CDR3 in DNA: TGTGCCAGCAGTGAAGGTTTGGGAGAACAGGGAAATCAGCCCCAGCATTTT.

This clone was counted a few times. The CDR3 nucleotides are TGTGCCAGCAGCCCCGACAGGGTTAGCAATCAGCCCCAGCATTTT. It encodes CASSPDRVSNQPQHF. J is TRBJ1-5 and V is TRBV27; 7 bases match TRBD1. With V trimmed by 6 bases and J by 0 bases, 5 bases remained unmatched. Germline lookup yields CDR1 MNHEY and CDR2 SMNVEV (reference sequence). The CDR3 covers 15 residues.

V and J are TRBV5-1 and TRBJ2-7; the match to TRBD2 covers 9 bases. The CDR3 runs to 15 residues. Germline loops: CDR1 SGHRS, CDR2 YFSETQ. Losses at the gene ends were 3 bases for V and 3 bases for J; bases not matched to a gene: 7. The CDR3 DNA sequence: TGCGCCAGCAGCTCACAGACTAGCGGAGACTACGAGCAGTACTTC. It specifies CASSSQTSGDYEQYF.

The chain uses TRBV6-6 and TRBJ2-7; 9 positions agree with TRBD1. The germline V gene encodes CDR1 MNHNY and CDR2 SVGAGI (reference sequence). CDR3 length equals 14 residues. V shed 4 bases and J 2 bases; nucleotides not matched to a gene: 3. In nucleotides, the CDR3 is TGTGCCAGCAGTTGGACAGGGGCGACCTACGAGCAGTACTTC. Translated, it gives CASSWTGATYEQYF.

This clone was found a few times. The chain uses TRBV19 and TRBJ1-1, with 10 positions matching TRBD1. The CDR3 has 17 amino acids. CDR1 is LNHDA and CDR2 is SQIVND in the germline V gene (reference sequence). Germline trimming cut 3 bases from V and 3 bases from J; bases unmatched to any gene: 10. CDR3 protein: CASSIGGQGVFYTEAFF. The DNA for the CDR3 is TGTGCCAGTAGTATCGGAGGACAGGGGGTGTTTTACACTGAAGCTTTCTTT. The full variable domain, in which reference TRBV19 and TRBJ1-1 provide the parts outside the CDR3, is DGGITQSPKYLFRKEGQNVTLSCEQNLNHDAMYWYRQDPGQGLRLIYYSQIVNDFQKGDIAEGYSVSREKKESFPLTVTSAQKNPTAFYLCASSIGGQGVFYTEAFFGQGTRLTVV.

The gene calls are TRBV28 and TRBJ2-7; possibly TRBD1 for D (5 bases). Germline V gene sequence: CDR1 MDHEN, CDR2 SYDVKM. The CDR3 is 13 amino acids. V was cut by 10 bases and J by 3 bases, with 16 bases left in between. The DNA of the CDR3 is TGTGCCACGAACCCAGGGTCCCGCTACGAGCAGTACTTC. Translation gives CATNPGSRYEQYF.

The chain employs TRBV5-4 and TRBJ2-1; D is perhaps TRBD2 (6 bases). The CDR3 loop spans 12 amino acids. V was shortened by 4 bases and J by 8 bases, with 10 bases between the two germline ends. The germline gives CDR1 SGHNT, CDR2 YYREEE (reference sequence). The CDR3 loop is CASSHSGDEQFF. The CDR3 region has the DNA TGTGCCAGCAGCCATAGCGGCGATGAGCAGTTCTTC.

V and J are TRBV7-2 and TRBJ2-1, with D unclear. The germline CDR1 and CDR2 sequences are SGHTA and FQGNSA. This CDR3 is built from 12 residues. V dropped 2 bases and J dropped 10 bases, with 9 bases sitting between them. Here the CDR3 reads CASSLSRAEQFF. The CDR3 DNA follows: TGTGCCAGCAGCTTATCACGAGCAGAGCAGTTCTTC.

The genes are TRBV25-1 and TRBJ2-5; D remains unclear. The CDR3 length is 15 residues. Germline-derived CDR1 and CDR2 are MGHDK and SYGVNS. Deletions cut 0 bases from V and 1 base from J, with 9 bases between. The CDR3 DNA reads TGTGCCAGCAGTGAATATCATGGCAGCCAAGAGACCCAGTACTTC. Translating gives CASSEYHGSQETQYF.

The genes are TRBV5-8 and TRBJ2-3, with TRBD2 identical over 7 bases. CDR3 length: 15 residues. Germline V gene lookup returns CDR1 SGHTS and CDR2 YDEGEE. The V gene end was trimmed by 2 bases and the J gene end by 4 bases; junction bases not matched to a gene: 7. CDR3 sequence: CASSFGGGPPDTQYF. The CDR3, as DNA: TGTGCCAGCAGCTTCGGGGGAGGGCCCCCAGATACGCAGTATTTT.

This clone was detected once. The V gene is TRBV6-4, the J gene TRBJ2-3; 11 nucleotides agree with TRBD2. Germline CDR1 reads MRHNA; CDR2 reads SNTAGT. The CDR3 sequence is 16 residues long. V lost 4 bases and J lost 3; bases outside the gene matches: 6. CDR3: CASSALAGDPTDTQYF. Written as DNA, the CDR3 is TGTGCCAGCAGTGCACTAGCGGGAGATCCGACAGATACGCAGTATTTT.

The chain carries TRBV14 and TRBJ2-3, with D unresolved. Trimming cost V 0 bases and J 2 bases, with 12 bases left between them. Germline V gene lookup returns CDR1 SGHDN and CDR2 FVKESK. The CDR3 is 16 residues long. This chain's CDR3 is CASSQDVETITDTQYF. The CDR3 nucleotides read TGTGCCAGCAGCCAAGATGTCGAGACAATCACAGATACGCAGTATTTT. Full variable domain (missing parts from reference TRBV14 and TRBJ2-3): EAGVTQFPSHSVIEKGQTVTLRCDPISGHDNLYWYRRVMGKEIKFLLHFVKESKQDESGMPNNRFLAERTGGTYSTLKVQPAELEDSGVYFCASSQDVETITDTQYFGPGTRLTVL.

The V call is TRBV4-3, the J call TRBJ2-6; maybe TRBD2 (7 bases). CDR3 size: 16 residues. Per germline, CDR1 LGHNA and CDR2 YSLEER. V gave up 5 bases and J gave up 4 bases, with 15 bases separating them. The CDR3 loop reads CASSAAGAAGANVLTF. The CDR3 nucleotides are TGCGCCAGCAGCGCGGCGGGGGCGGCCGGGGCCAACGTCCTGACTTTC.

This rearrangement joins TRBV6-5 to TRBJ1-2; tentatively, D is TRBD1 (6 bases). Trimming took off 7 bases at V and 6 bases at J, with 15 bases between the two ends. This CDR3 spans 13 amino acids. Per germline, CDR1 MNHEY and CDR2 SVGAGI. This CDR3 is CASTRGGGDGYTF. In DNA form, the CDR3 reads TGTGCCAGCACCCGAGGGGGGGGAGATGGCTACACCTTC.

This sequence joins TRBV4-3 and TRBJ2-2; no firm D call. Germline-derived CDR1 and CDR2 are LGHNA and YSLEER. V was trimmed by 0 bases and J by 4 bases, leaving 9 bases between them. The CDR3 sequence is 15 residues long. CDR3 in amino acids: CASSQDAVITGELFF. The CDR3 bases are TGCGCCAGCAGCCAAGATGCGGTTATCACCGGGGAGCTGTTTTTT.

The CDR3 here is CASSRPGAGEQYF. CDR3 DNA: TGTGCCAGCTCACGCCCTGGGGCCGGGGAGCAGTACTTC. The rearrangement links TRBV18 to TRBJ2-7, with D possibly being TRBD1 (5 bases). The CDR3 has 13 residues. Trimming pared 4 bases from V and 7 bases from J, leaving 14 bases between. Germline V gives CDR1 KGHSH, CDR2 LQKENI.

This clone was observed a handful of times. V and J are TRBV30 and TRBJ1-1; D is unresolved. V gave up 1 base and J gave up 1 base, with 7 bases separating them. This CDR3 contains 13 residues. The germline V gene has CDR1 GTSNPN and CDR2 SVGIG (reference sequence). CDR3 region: CAWSAHQNTEAFF. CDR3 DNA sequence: TGTGCCTGGAGTGCACACCAGAACACTGAAGCTTTCTTT.

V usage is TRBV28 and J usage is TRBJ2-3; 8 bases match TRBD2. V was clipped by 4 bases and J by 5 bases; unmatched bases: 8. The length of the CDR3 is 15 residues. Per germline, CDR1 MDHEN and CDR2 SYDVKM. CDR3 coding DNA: TGTGCCAGCAGTTCCCCCAGCGGGAGAGGAGATACGCAGTATTTT. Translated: CASSSPSGRGDTQYF.

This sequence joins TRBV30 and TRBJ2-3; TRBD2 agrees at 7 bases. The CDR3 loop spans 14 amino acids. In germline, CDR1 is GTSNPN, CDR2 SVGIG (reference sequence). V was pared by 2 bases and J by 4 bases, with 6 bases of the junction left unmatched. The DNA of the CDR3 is TGTGCCTGGAGTAGGGGCGGGAGTGCAGATACGCAGTATTTT. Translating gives CAWSRGGSADTQYF.

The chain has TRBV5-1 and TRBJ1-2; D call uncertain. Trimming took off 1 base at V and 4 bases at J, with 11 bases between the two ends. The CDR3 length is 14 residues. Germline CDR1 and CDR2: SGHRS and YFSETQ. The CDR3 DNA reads TGCGCCAGCAGCTTGACCCGGTCTTCCTATGGCTACACCTTC. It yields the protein CASSLTRSSYGYTF.

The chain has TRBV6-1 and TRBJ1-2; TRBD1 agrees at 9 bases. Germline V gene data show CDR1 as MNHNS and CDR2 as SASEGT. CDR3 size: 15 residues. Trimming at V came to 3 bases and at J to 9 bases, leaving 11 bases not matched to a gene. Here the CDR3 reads CASSDTGQGVSSYTF. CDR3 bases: TGTGCCAGCAGTGATACGGGACAGGGAGTCAGTAGCTACACCTTC.

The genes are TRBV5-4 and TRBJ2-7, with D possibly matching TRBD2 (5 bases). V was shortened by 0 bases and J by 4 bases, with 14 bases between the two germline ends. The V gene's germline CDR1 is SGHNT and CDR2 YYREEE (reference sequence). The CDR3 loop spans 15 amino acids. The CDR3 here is CASSLGTGINYEQYF. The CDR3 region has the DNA TGTGCCAGCAGCTTGGGGACTGGAATCAATTACGAGCAGTACTTC.

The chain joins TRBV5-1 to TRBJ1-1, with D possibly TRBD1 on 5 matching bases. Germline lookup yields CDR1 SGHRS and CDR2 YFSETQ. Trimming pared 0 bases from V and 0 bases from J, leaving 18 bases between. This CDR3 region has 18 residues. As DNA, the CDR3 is TGCGCCAGCAGCTTGGCCTGGAGGGGCCCCCCCATGAACACTGAAGCTTTCTTT. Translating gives CASSLAWRGPPMNTEAFF.

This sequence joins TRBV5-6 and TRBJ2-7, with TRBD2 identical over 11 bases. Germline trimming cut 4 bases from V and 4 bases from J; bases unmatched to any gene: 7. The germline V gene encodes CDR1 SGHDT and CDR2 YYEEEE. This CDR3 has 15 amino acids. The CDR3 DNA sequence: TGTGCCAGCAGCCCCTTAGCGGGAGGGCTGTACGAGCAGTACTTC. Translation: CASSPLAGGLYEQYF.